This is a list of T cell receptor beta chains from one sample in a study of blood T cell repertoires in COVID-19. Using immunoSEQ multiplex PCR, the repertoire was profiled, and TCRdb retains in-frame clones only, with some absent. The table has 90,000 to 100,000 clones, around nine tenths seen once. Sequenced: peripheral blood. The source of these receptors is a man aged 45-65 years with acute or convalescent COVID-19. Both conserved end residues are part of each CDR3. The D gene is left open where the match is weak. Size tells how often a clone was seen (once, few, many) or the class of an expanded clone, and some rows leave it out.

J gene | D gene | V gene | clone size | CDR3 DNA | CDR3 protein
TRBJ1-1 | . | TRBV5-1 | once | TGCGCCAGCAGCTTGAGGGAACTGACAGGCCCCATGAACACTGAAGCTTTCTTT | CASSLRELTGPMNTEAFF
TRBJ2-5 | . | TRBV15 | . | TGTGCCACCAGTAACGGAATAGCGGGACAGGAGACCCAGTACTTC | CATSNGIAGQETQYF
TRBJ1-2 | . | TRBV7-9 | . | TGTGCCAGCAGCTTAGCGCAAGGGGGACGTTATGGCTACACCTTC | CASSLAQGGRYGYTF
TRBJ1-3 | . | TRBV21-1 | . | TGTGCCAGCAGCAGACTCCCTAGCTTTAACAGGGAAAACACCATATATTTT | CASSRLPSFNRENTIYF
TRBJ1-5 | . | TRBV18 | . | TGTGCCAGCGCGGAAGGGGTGGGCAATCAGCCCCAGCATTTT | CASAEGVGNQPQHF
TRBJ2-7 | . | TRBV5-1 | . | TGCGCCAGCAGCTTGGGCCCGGGGGAGCAGTACTTC | CASSLGPGEQYF
TRBJ1-1 | . | TRBV7-9 | . | TGTGCCAGCAGCTTAAGGTCGGGAGAGAACACTGAAGCTTTCTTT | CASSLRSGENTEAFF
TRBJ1-3 | TRBD1 | TRBV28 | . | TGTGCCAGCAGTTCCCCGACAGGGCCAAGAGGAAACACCATATATTTT | CASSSPTGPRGNTIYF
TRBJ2-7 | . | TRBV18 | . | TGTGCCAGCTCACCGAGTAGGACAGTAGCCTCCTACGAGCAGTACTTC | CASSPSRTVASYEQYF
TRBJ2-7 | . | TRBV11-2 | once | TGTGCCAGCAGCTTAGACAGGATATACGAGCAGTACTTC | CASSLDRIYEQYF
TRBJ2-3 | . | TRBV5-8 | . | TGTGCCAGCAGCTTGGGACAGAGCACAGATACGCAGTATTTT | CASSLGQSTDTQYF
TRBJ1-4 | TRBD1 | TRBV9 | . | TGTGCCAGCAGCGAAGGACAGGGCGGTGAAAAACTGTTTTTT | CASSEGQGGEKLFF
TRBJ2-5 | . | TRBV4-1 | . | TGCGCCAGCAGCCAAGATCTTTTACGGGAGACCCAGTACTTC | CASSQDLLRETQYF
TRBJ1-2 | . | TRBV5-8 | . | TGTGCCAGCAGCTTGCGTGACGGGGGGCCGGCAAGCTACACCTTC | CASSLRDGGPASYTF
TRBJ1-6 | . | TRBV2 | few | TGTGCCAGCAGGCCAATGAGCTCCTATAATTCACCCCTCCACTTT | CASRPMSSYNSPLHF
TRBJ1-6 | . | TRBV9 | . | TGTGCCAGCAGCCCTCGAACAGGGTTAGGTTCACCCCTCCACTTT | CASSPRTGLGSPLHF
TRBJ1-1 | TRBD1 | TRBV11-2 | once | TGTGCCAGCACCGCACTGGGGACAGCCGAGAACACTGAAGCTTTCTTT | CASTALGTAENTEAFF
TRBJ2-7 | TRBD1 | TRBV29-1 | few | TGCAGCGTTGCGAAGGGGGCGTACGAGCAGTACTTC | CSVAKGAYEQYF
TRBJ2-1 | . | TRBV10-1 | . | TGCGCCAGCAGTGAGTCCCGTCAGGGGTACAATGAGCAGTTCTTC | CASSESRQGYNEQFF
TRBJ2-1 | TRBD2 | TRBV18 | . | TGTGCCAGCTCCCTCTCAGCGGGAGGGAAAAATGAGCAGTTCTTC | CASSLSAGGKNEQFF
TRBJ1-3 | . | TRBV7-8 | . | TGTGCCAGCAGCTTAGTCCCAGGGCCTGGAAACACCATATATTTT | CASSLVPGPGNTIYF
TRBJ2-7 | . | TRBV6-1 | . | TGTGCCAGCAGTGAACCTCCCCGGGGTACCTACGAGCAGTACTTC | CASSEPPRGTYEQYF
TRBJ2-7 | TRBD2 | TRBV6-5 | . | TGTGCCAGCAGTTACGACGGCGGGAGGCGATCCTACGAGCAGTACTTC | CASSYDGGRRSYEQYF
TRBJ2-3 | TRBD2 | TRBV27 | few | TGTGCCAGCAGTTTGGGGGAGGGCGTCCCAGATACGCAGTATTTT | CASSLGEGVPDTQYF
TRBJ2-1 | TRBD2 | TRBV10-2 | . | TGCGCCAGCCTCGGGACTAGCGGGGACGGGAATGAGCAGTTCTTC | CASLGTSGDGNEQFF
TRBJ2-5 | . | TRBV5-1 | . | TGCGCCAGCAGCTTTAGTCAAGAGACCCAGTACTTC | CASSFSQETQYF